This record looks at one T cell receptor (beta chain) sequence and its context. Its antigen is still unknown. Per-base quality was not reported, and no clone a single base away is much larger than it. TCRbeta CDR3 regions were amplified from genomic DNA using the immunoSEQ Assay, a bias-controlled multiplex PCR. In the source study's methods: Nucleated cell counts per sample were estimated from amplification of reference gene primers within the assay. To quantify the absolute abundance of each unique TCRbeta CDR3 rearrangement, sequence reads were collapsed and filtered. Productive Simpson clonality was computed per sample as the square root of Simpson's diversity index over productive rearrangements. Drawn from immuneACCESS, this table holds only the in-frame rearrangements with V and J called that TCRdb kept. Clones are partly lost; checked studies trace under half to an unresolved V gene and leave the rest unexplained. The V and J calls and clone size are taken from that table; D and trimming were inferred from the DNA. The sample records over 95,000 clones, around 88% of which are singletons. In total, the top ten clones hold about 18% of the sample.

The data are from a study of blood T cell repertoires in COVID-19 (dated by TCRdb to about 2020). With respect to the entire study: Samples from collaborators originated in the United States, Italy and Spain and spanned both the acute and convalescent phases of COVID-19. The samples were drawn from two sources: the first 160 participants of the ongoing ImmuneRACE study, and 1,200 or so subjects contributed by 6 global collaborators. The repertoires were released in a freely available public database intended as a resource for research on the immune response to SARS-CoV-2. The dataset comprised deeply sampled blood TCRbeta repertoires from subjects exposed to, actively infected with, or recovered from COVID-19. The sample metadata nearly always contained a de-identified subject ID, COVID-19 status, age in years and sex. Where HLA class I and class II types were available, the types were taken from metadata supplied by the sample provider, not from assay-based typing. The material from the prospective study consisted of cDNA or gDNA derived from T cells, B-cell-depleted T cells, or PBMCs.

Reading the germline V gene gives CDR1 MNHEY and CDR2 SVGEGT. From cysteine to phenylalanine, the CDR3 is 16 amino acids long. CDR3 DNA only is kept here, 48 bases in frame from base 1. V is trimmed back by 6 bases and J by 4 bases, and the junction contains 14 bases that no gene match accounts for. Findings and caveats that apply to the study as a whole: Clinical and demographic metadata were provided uncurated, with the amount varying by source and participant.

Whole blood was collected in K2EDTA tubes by collaborating institutions according to the institutions' own protocols. Collaborator samples were shipped for TCRbeta analysis as frozen whole blood, isolated PBMCs, or DNA extracted from either sample type. The chain links TRBV6-2 or TRBV6-3 with TRBJ2-7, and TRBD2 aligns with 8 junction nucleotides. The origin of this receptor is a human donor with acute or convalescent COVID-19. The donor label of this sample is uncertain. Sequencing was carried out using peripheral blood. The DNA sequence is as follows: TGTGCCAGCAGCCTACTCGTCGGTAGCGGGATATACGAGCAGTACTTC. Translated, this is CASSLLVGSGIYEQYF.